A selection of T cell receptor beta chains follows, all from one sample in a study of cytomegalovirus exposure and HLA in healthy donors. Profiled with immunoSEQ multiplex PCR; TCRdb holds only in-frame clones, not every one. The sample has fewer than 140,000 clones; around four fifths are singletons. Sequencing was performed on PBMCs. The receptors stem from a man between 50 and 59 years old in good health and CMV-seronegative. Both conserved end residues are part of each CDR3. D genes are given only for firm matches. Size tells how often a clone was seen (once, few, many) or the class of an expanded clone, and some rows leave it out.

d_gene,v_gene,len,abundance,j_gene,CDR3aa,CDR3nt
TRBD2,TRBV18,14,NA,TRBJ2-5,CASSAGLAEETQYF,TGTGCCAGCTCAGCAGGACTAGCGGAAGAGACCCAGTACTTC
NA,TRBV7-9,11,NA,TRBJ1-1,CASSLGSEAFF,TGTGCCAGCAGCTTAGGCAGTGAAGCTTTCTTT
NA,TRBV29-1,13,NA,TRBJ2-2,CSVAGKNTGELFF,TGCAGCGTTGCAGGAAAGAACACCGGGGAGCTGTTTTTT
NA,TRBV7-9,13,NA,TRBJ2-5,CSSSLVTGETQYF,TGTTCCAGCAGCTTAGTGACGGGGGAGACCCAGTACTTC
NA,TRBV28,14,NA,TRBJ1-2,CASNLGQGGYGYTF,TGTGCCAGCAACCTCGGGCAGGGAGGATATGGCTACACCTTC
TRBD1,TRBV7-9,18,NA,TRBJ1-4,CASSPLAGQGAGREKLFF,TGTGCCAGCAGCCCTCTAGCGGGACAGGGGGCTGGTCGAGAAAAACTGTTTTTT
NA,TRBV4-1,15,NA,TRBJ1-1,CASSPLTVRNTEAFF,TGCGCCAGCAGCCCCTTGACAGTGAGGAACACTGAAGCTTTCTTT
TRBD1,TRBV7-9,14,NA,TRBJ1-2,CASSLAQGTGGYTF,TGTGCCAGCAGCTTAGCGCAGGGGACAGGCGGCTACACCTTC
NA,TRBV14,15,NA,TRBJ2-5,CASSPRLTTGETQYF,TGTGCCAGCAGCCCCAGACTCACCACGGGGGAGACCCAGTACTTC
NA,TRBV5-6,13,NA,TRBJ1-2,CASSFQGNYGYTF,TGTGCCAGCAGCTTCCAGGGGAATTATGGCTACACCTTC
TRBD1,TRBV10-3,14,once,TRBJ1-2,CAISGGDRDYGYTF,TGTGCCATCAGCGGAGGGGACAGGGACTATGGCTACACCTTC
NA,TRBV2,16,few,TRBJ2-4,CASKRGTRRGKNIQYF,TGTGCCAGCAAGAGGGGGACGCGAAGGGGAAAAAACATTCAGTACTTC
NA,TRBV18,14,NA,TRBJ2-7,CASSRDIITYEQYF,TGTGCCAGCTCAAGGGACATCATTACCTACGAGCAGTACTTC
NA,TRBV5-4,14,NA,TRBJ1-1,CASSLAGVGTEAFF,TGTGCCAGCAGCTTGGCGGGGGTGGGCACTGAAGCTTTCTTT
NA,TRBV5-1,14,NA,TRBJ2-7,CASSFRDTLYEQYF,TGCGCCAGCAGCTTCCGGGACACATTATACGAGCAGTACTTC
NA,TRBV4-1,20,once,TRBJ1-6,CASSQGWGGSSSSYNSPLHF,TGCGCCAGCAGCCAAGGGTGGGGGGGCTCATCGAGCTCCTATAATTCACCCCTCCACTTT
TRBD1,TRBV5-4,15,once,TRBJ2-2,CASSYRDRAAGELFF,TGTGCCAGCAGCTACCGGGACAGGGCCGCCGGGGAGCTGTTTTTT
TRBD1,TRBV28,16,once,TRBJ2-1,CATYPPGQGAYNEQFF,TGTGCCACCTACCCCCCGGGACAGGGGGCCTACAATGAGCAGTTCTTC
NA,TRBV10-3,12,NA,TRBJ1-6,CAIRQVNSPLHF,TGTGCCATAAGACAGGTCAATTCACCCCTCCACTTT
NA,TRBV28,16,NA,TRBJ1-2,CASRAGSPNANYGYTF,TGTGCCAGCAGGGCGGGCTCCCCTAATGCTAACTATGGCTACACCTTC
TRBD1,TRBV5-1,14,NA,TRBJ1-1,CASSLNLGGGEAFF,TGCGCCAGCAGCTTAAACCTAGGGGGCGGGGAGGCTTTCTTT
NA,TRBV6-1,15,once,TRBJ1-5,CASSIGGKGNQPQHF,TGTGCCAGCAGCATCGGGGGGAAGGGCAATCAGCCCCAGCATTTT
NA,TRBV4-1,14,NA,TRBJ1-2,CASSQVPGEYGYTF,TGCGCCAGCAGCCAAGTTCCGGGGGAATATGGCTACACCTTC
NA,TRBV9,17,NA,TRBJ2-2,CASSVLAQGGVAGELFF,TGTGCCAGCAGCGTTCTCGCTCAGGGAGGAGTTGCCGGGGAGCTGTTTTTT
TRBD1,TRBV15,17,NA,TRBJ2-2,CATSRDPRTGKAGELFF,TGTGCCACCAGCAGAGACCCTCGGACAGGGAAGGCCGGGGAGCTGTTTTTT
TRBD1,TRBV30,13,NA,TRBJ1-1,CAWSVTGATEAFF,TGTGCCTGGAGTGTGACAGGGGCCACTGAAGCTTTCTTT
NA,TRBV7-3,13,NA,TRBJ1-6,CASSPYTGSPLHF,TGTGCCAGCAGCCCCTACACAGGTTCACCCCTCCACTTT
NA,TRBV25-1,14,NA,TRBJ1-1,CASNQGSPDTEAFF,TGTGCCAGCAACCAGGGTTCCCCGGACACTGAAGCTTTCTTT
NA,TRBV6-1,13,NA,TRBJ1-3,CARVTGSGNTIYF,TGTGCCAGGGTAACCGGGTCTGGAAACACCATATATTTT
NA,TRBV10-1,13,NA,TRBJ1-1,CASSSNAFTEAFF,TGCGCCAGCAGTTCTAATGCATTCACTGAAGCTTTCTTT
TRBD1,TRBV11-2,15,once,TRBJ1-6,CASSPDRAGNSPLHF,TGTGCCAGCAGCCCAGACAGGGCGGGTAATTCACCCCTCCACTTT
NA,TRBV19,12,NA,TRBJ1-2,CASSQDPGGYTF,TGTGCCAGTAGTCAAGATCCTGGCGGCTACACCTTC
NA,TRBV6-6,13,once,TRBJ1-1,CASSGQMNTEAFF,TGTGCCAGCAGCGGACAGATGAACACTGAAGCTTTCTTT
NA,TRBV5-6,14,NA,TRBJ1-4,CASRGGSRGEKLFF,TGTGCCAGCAGGGGCGGGAGTAGGGGTGAAAAACTGTTTTTT
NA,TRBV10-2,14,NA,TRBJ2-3,CASSESRGGDTQYF,TGCGCCAGCAGTGAGTCGAGGGGGGGAGATACGCAGTATTTT
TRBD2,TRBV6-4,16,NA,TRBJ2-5,CASSDSGSGDQETQYF,TGTGCCAGCAGTGACTCTGGTAGCGGGGACCAAGAGACCCAGTACTTC
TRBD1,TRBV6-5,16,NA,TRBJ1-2,CASSLKPGQVLYGYTF,TGTGCCAGCAGTTTAAAACCGGGACAGGTGCTTTATGGCTACACCTTC
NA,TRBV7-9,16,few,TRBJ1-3,CASSSLGGNSGNTIYF,TGTGCCAGCAGCTCCCTAGGGGGAAACTCTGGAAACACCATATATTTT
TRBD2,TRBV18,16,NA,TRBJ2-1,CASLPQTSGASWEQFF,TGTGCCAGCTTACCTCAGACTAGCGGGGCATCATGGGAGCAGTTCTTC
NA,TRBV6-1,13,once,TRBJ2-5,CASFGTREETQYF,TGTGCCAGCTTCGGGACTCGGGAGGAGACCCAGTACTTC
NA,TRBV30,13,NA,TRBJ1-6,CAWRSTSNSPLHF,TGTGCCTGGAGGTCGACAAGTAATTCACCCCTCCACTTT
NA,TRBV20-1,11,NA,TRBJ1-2,CSATQGSGYTF,TGCAGTGCTACCCAGGGGAGCGGCTACACCTTC
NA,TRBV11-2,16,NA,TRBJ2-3,CASSLSGGPSTDTQYF,TGTGCCAGCAGCTTAAGTGGGGGCCCTAGCACAGATACGCAGTATTTT
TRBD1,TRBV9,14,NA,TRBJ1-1,CASSPGTGMRWAFF,TGTGCCAGCAGCCCCGGGACAGGGATGCGGTGGGCTTTCTTT
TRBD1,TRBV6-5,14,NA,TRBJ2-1,CASSYLDRQGEQFF,TGTGCCAGCAGTTACCTGGACAGGCAGGGGGAGCAGTTCTTC